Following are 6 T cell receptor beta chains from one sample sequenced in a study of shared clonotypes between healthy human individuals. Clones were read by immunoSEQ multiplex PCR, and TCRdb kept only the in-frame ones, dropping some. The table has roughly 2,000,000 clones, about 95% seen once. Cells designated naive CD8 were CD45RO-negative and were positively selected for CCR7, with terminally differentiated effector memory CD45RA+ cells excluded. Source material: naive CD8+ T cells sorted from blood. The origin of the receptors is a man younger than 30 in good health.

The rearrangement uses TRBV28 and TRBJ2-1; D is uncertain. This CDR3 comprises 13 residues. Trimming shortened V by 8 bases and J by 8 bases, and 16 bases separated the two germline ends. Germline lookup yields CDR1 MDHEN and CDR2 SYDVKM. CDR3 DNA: TGTGCCAGCTCTCTGACCGGGCGGCATGAGCAGTTCTTC. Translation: CASSLTGRHEQFF. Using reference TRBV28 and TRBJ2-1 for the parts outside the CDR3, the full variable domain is DVKVTQSSRYLVKRTGEKVFLECVQDMDHENMFWYRQDPGLGLRLIYFSYDVKMKEKGDIPEGYSVSREKKERFSLILESASTNQTSMYLCASSLTGRHEQFFGPGTRLTVL.

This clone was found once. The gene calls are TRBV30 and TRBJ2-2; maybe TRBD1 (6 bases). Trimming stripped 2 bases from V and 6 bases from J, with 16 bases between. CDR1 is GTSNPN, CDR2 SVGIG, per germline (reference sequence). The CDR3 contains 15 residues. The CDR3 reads CAWSPDSTGPGELFF. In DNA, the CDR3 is TGTGCCTGGAGTCCCGATAGTACAGGGCCCGGGGAGCTGTTTTTT.

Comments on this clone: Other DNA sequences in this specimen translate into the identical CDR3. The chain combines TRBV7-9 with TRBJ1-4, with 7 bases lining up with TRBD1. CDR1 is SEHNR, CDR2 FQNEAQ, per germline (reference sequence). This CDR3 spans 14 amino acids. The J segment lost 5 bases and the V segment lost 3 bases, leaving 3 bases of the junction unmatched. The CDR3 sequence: CASSLTGTNEKLFF. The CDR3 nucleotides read TGTGCCAGCAGCTTGACAGGGACCAATGAAAAACTGTTTTTT.

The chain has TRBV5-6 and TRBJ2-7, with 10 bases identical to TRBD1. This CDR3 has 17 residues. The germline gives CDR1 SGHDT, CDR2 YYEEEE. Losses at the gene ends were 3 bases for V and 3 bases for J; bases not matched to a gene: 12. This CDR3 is CASSSASGTGAFYEQYF. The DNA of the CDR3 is TGTGCCAGCAGCTCAGCCTCCGGGACAGGGGCTTTCTACGAGCAGTACTTC.

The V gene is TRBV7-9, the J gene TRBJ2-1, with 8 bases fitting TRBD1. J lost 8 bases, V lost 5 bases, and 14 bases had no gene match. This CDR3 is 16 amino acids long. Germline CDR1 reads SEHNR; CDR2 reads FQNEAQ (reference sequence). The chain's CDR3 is CASSTSVTGVLDEQFF. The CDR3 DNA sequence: TGTGCCAGCAGCACATCCGTGACAGGGGTTTTGGATGAGCAGTTCTTC.

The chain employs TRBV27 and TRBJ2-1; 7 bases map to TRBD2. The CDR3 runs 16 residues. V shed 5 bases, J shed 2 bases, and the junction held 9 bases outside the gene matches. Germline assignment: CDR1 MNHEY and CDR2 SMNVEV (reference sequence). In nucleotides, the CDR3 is TGTGCCAGCAGTCCACCAGCGGGGAGAACCTACAATGAGCAGTTCTTC. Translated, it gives CASSPPAGRTYNEQFF.